This T cell receptor beta chain originates from a study of CD8+CD57+ T cells in acquired aplastic anemia. About the research overall: Quantities of DNA derived from sorted CD4+ and CD8+ cells averaged around 3.2 ug. Healthy donors yielded some 11 million CD4+ cell reads on average. Findings and caveats of the study: A set of more than 25 CD8+ CDR3 sequences was shared between patients and controls, and these sequences appeared highly expressed in patients. Significant differences in CD8+ Simpson's diversity were not observed between patients and controls.

It was genomic DNA that served as the template for profiling TCR beta VDJ and CDR3. TCRdb reanalysed the reads using MiXCR and keeps one entry per CDR3 protein. The profile covers approximately 200,000 distinct CDR3 sequences, with 60% to 65% appearing a single time and 29% taken by the ten largest. CDR1 and CDR2 from the germline V gene are SGHVS and FQNEAQ. V lost 6 bases, J lost 9 bases, and 10 bases stayed unmatched. The CDR3 sequence is 16 residues long. On this clonotype: Its cognate antigen is unknown.

This sequence was found in a human donor in good health. What was sequenced was sorted CD4+, CD8+, or CD8+CD57+ T cells (not recorded which) from PBMCs. The chain employs TRBV7-8 and TRBJ2-1, with 14 positions matching TRBD2. The DNA for the CDR3 is TGTGCCAGCAGTTATCGACTAGCGGGGGGGCTCTCTGAGCAGTTCTTC. Translated: CASSYRLAGGLSEQFF.